The 17 T cell receptor beta chains below all came from one sample that was sequenced in a study of blood T cell repertoires in COVID-19. Using immunoSEQ multiplex PCR, the repertoire was profiled, and TCRdb retains in-frame clones only, with some absent. The table lists more than 200,000 clones, roughly 88% of them singletons. The sequenced sample was peripheral blood. The receptors here all came from an elderly man with acute or convalescent COVID-19.

This clone was seen a handful of times. CDR3 nucleotide sequence: TGTGCCAGCAGTATCAGGGGAGAGACCCAGTACTTC. This translates into CASSIRGETQYF. This rearrangement joins TRBV6-2 or TRBV6-3 to TRBJ2-5, with TRBD1 as a possible D gene (6 bases). Germline loops: CDR1 MNHEY, CDR2 SVGEGT. This CDR3 comprises 12 residues. Deletions cut 5 bases from V and 4 bases from J, with 8 bases between.

The V and J genes are TRBV7-2 and TRBJ1-5; D remains ambiguous. Per germline, CDR1 SGHTA and CDR2 FQGNSA. The CDR3 loop spans 13 amino acids. Trimming removed 0 bases from V and 5 bases from J, with 5 bases in between. The CDR3 DNA sequence: TGTGCCAGCAGCTTAGCGGCGGATCAGCCCCAGCATTTT. It is translated as CASSLAADQPQHF.

The genes are TRBV6-5 and TRBJ1-1; D uncertain. Trimming cost V 6 bases and J 0 bases, with 8 bases left between them. Germline assignment: CDR1 MNHEY and CDR2 SVGAGI. This CDR3 is 13 amino acids long. The CDR3 nucleotides are TGTGCCAGCAGCCCGTTTGTGAACACTGAAGCTTTCTTT. Translating it yields CASSPFVNTEAFF.

CDR3 sequence reads: CASSGGQANQPQHF. The CDR3, as DNA: TGTGCCAGCAGTGGGGGACAGGCAAATCAGCCCCAGCATTTT. J is TRBJ1-5 and V is TRBV2, with 8 positions matching TRBD1. The trim removed 4 bases at V and 4 bases at J, leaving 3 bases unmatched. CDR3 length: 14 amino acids. Germline CDR1 SNHLY, CDR2 FYNNEI.

The chain employs TRBV9 and TRBJ2-2, with TRBD2 matching over 8 bases. The ends lost 3 bases at V and 4 bases at J; junction bases unmatched: 8. CDR1 and CDR2 (germline): SGDLS, YYNGEE. CDR3 length equals 16 residues. This chain's CDR3 is CASSGPGTRGTGELFF. Here the CDR3 DNA reads TGTGCCAGCAGCGGTCCCGGGACTAGGGGCACCGGGGAGCTGTTTTTT.

The chain is built from TRBV29-1 and TRBJ1-1, with 7 bases lining up with TRBD1. CDR1 and CDR2 (germline): SQVTM, ANQGSEA. V shed 6 bases and J 2 bases; nucleotides not matched to a gene: 9. This CDR3 spans 14 amino acids. In nucleotides, the CDR3 is TGCAGCGTGGACTCAGGGGGATCCAACACTGAAGCTTTCTTT. Translation gives CSVDSGGSNTEAFF. Together with reference TRBV29-1 and TRBJ1-1, the CDR3 gives the full variable domain: SAVISQKPSRDICQRGTSLTIQCQVDSQVTMMFWYRQQPGQSLTLIATANQGSEATYESGFVIDKFPISRPNLTFSTLTVSNMSPEDSSIYLCSVDSGGSNTEAFFGQGTRLTVV.

The V gene is TRBV4-2, the J gene TRBJ1-3; a weak D match, TRBD1 (5 bases). The CDR3 sequence is 15 residues long. The germline V gene has CDR1 LGHNA and CDR2 YNFKEQ. The ends were cut back, 4 bases at V and 0 bases at J, with 10 bases in the middle. CDR3 sequence (DNA): TGTGCCAGCAGCCGTCGCACAGGCTCTGGAAACACCATATATTTT. Its translation: CASSRRTGSGNTIYF.

The chain combines TRBV12-3 or TRBV12-4 with TRBJ2-4, with D uncertain. V was pared by 3 bases and J by 6 bases, with 9 bases between. The CDR3 covers 13 residues. The DNA for the CDR3 is TGTGCCAGCAGTTTTTGGGCGACAAACATTCAGTACTTC. This gives the protein CASSFWATNIQYF.

The V gene is TRBV24-1, the J gene TRBJ1-3; 7 bases agree with TRBD1. The CDR3 totals 15 residues. Per germline, CDR1 KGHDR and CDR2 SFDVKD. After removal of 7 bases from V and 3 bases from J, the junction contained 8 bases not matched to a gene. The CDR3 is CATSPSTGLGNTIYF. The CDR3 DNA reads as TGTGCCACCAGCCCCTCGACAGGGCTTGGAAACACCATATATTTT.

V usage is TRBV2 and J usage is TRBJ1-4, with D possibly being TRBD1 (6 bases). Germline V lookup: CDR1 SNHLY, CDR2 FYNNEI. V was shortened by 6 bases and J by 3 bases, with 14 bases between the two germline ends. This CDR3 is built from 15 residues. The CDR3 bases are TGTGCCAGCAGATTAGACAGGCGGGCTAATGAAAAACTGTTTTTT. It yields the protein CASRLDRRANEKLFF.

The V and J genes are TRBV6-1 and TRBJ2-7, with TRBD1 as a possible D gene (6 bases). Germline loops: CDR1 MNHNS, CDR2 SASEGT. The CDR3 extends over 15 amino acids. V was pared by 2 bases and J by 3 bases, with 14 bases between. CDR3 amino acids: CASSERTGFVYEQYF. CDR3 nucleotide sequence: TGTGCCAGCAGTGAACGCACAGGGTTTGTCTACGAGCAGTACTTC.

In its sample, this clone was seen once. This chain links TRBV3-1 (or the pseudogene TRBV3-2) with TRBJ1-4; no definite D call. V was pared by 3 bases and J by 4 bases, with 9 bases between. Germline values: CDR1 LGHDT, CDR2 YNNKEL (reference sequence). The CDR3 totals 14 residues. DNA of the CDR3: TGTGCCAGCAGCCAGGGCCGCGTTAATGAAAAACTGTTTTTT. The encoded protein is CASSQGRVNEKLFF.

In the case of this clone: The same CDR3 arises from other DNA sequences in this sample as well. The rearrangement joins TRBV7-2 to TRBJ1-1; TRBD1 matches at 7 bases. The germline V gene has CDR1 SGHTA and CDR2 FQGNSA. V dropped 6 bases and J dropped 2; count of bases not matched to a gene: 6. This CDR3 has 14 amino acids. The CDR3 sequence: CASSFQGGNTEAFF. In DNA form, the CDR3 reads TGTGCCAGCAGTTTCCAGGGGGGTAACACTGAAGCTTTCTTT.

The chain uses TRBV27 and TRBJ2-7, with a tentative D call TRBD2 (5 bases). Germline V gene data show CDR1 as MNHEY and CDR2 as SMNVEV (reference sequence). The germline V and J ends were trimmed by 3 bases and 2 bases, with 11 bases remaining between them. This CDR3 spans 14 amino acids. CDR3 in amino acids: CASSFTGITYEQYF. Here the CDR3 DNA reads TGTGCCAGCAGTTTTACCGGGATAACCTACGAGCAGTACTTC.

The V and J genes are TRBV19 and TRBJ2-5, with 8 positions matching TRBD1. The CDR3 runs 15 residues. Germline V gene sequence: CDR1 LNHDA, CDR2 SQIVND (reference sequence). The V segment lost 2 bases and the J segment 5 bases; nucleotides outside the gene matches: 7. CDR3 loop: CASSISGQGVETQYF. The DNA of the CDR3 is TGTGCCAGTAGTATATCCGGACAGGGCGTGGAGACCCAGTACTTC.

The chain joins TRBV9 to TRBJ2-3, with D possibly TRBD2 on 5 matching bases. The length of the CDR3 is 13 residues. The V end lost 4 bases, the J end lost 2 bases, and 8 bases lay between the germline ends. Looked up from germline, CDR1 is SGDLS and CDR2 is YYNGEE. CDR3 nucleotides: TGTGCCAGCAGCCTCCGGGACACAGATACGCAGTATTTT. As protein: CASSLRDTDTQYF.

V gene TRBV4-1 combines with J gene TRBJ1-5; perhaps TRBD1 as D (5 bases). The germline CDR1 and CDR2 sequences are MGHRA and YSYEKL. This CDR3 region has 18 residues. V lost 4 bases and J 6 bases, leaving 25 bases between the germline ends. The CDR3, as DNA: TGCGCCAGCAGCCCTTCTCAAAATAGGGGAGGAATGAGTCAGCCCCAGCATTTT. It translates to CASSPSQNRGGMSQPQHF.